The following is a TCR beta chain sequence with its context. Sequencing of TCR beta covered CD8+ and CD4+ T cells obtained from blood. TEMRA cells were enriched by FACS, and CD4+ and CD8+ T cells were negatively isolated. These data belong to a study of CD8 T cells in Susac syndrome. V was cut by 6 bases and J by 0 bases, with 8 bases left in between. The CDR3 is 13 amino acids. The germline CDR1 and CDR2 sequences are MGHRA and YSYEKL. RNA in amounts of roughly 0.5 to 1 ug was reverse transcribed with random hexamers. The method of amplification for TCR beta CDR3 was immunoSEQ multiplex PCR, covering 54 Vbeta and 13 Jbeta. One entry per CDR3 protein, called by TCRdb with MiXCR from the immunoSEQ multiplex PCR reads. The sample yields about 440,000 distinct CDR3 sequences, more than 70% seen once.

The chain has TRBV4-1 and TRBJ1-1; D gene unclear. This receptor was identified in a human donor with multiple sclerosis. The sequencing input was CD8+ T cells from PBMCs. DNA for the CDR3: TGCGCCAGCAGACAGACACTGAACACTGAAGCTTTCTTT. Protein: CASRQTLNTEAFF.